This T cell receptor (beta chain) is from a study of T cells in Graves' hyperthyroidism and ophthalmopathy. Germline values: CDR1 SGDLS, CDR2 YYNGEE. The CDR3 spans 16 residues. V was clipped by 4 bases and J by 3 bases, with 18 bases between them. RNA transcripts provided the source from which TCR beta CDR3 regions were amplified. Using the HTBI primer set, a first-round RT-PCR was run on the TCR CDR3. TCRdb reprocessed the multiplex PCR reads via MiXCR and lists one record per CDR3 protein. The sample lists about 690,000 distinct CDR3 sequences; 17% were seen once. The chain uses TRBV9 and TRBJ2-3, with a possible D match to TRBD2 (7 bases). The sequence was collected from a man between 45 and 60 years old with Graves' hyperthyroidism. The specimen was blood. The CDR3 DNA reads as TGTGCCAGCAGCCCCCGGAGGGCGGGGGCTACAGATACGCAGTATTTT. This codes for CASSPRRAGATDTQYF.